A single sample gave rise to the 18 T cell receptor beta chains below, sequenced in a study of Tregs in tolerant kidney transplant recipients (dated by TCRdb to between 2018 and 2021). Taken with the paper, the label for time point translates to: blood sample drawn before combined kidney and bone marrow transplant. Library preparation used the immunoSEQ multiplex PCR assay. In TCRdb, the immuneACCESS table is reduced to in-frame sequences with V and J assigned. These tables do not hold every clone; where another copy was compared, an unresolved V gene accounts for under half, and the others remain unexplained. The sample's clone listing holds roughly 30,000 clones. The ten largest clonotypes hold about 15% of the sample. Sequencing used CD8+ T cells from blood, obtained before the transplant. These receptors all stem from a human donor who received a combined kidney and bone marrow transplant.

To note about this clone: Coverage ceases 3 residues before the CDR3 finishes, and the germline J gene fills in the end. The V call is TRBV13, the J call TRBJ2-2; TRBD1 matches at 7 bases. Unmatched junction bases numbered 3, after V lost 5 bases and J lost 3 bases. The length of the CDR3 is 14 residues. The germline V gene encodes CDR1 PRHDT and CDR2 FYEKMQ (reference sequence). CDR3 protein: CASSQGVDTGELFF. Incomplete CDR3 DNA: TGTGCCAGCAGCCAGGGGGTGGACACCGGGGAG.

As for this clone: Coverage ceases 3 residues before the CDR3 finishes, and the germline J gene fills in the end. J is TRBJ2-1 and V is TRBV5-6; D remains unclear. Trimming pared 0 bases from V and 6 bases from J, leaving 7 bases between. CDR1 is SGHDT, CDR2 YYEEEE, per germline. This CDR3 region has 13 residues. This chain's CDR3 is CASSLAGSNEQFF. The DNA read from the CDR3 is TGTGCCAGCAGCTTGGCCGGGTCCAATGAG.

As to this clone: The sequenced fragment ends 3 residues before the CDR3 boundary, so the rest is inferred from the germline J gene. The J gene is TRBJ2-1, the V gene TRBV29-1; tentatively, D is TRBD1 (6 bases). The CDR3 runs to 14 residues. Germline lookup yields CDR1 SQVTM and CDR2 ANQGSEA. The V and J ends lost 4 bases and 1 base respectively, with 11 bases between them. The DNA read from the CDR3 is TGCAGCGTTGCAGGGGAATGGTCCTACAATGAG. Translation gives CSVAGEWSYNE. The CDR3 in full is CSVAGEWSYNEQFF.

A remark on this clone: The read gets to within 3 residues of the CDR3 end, and the germline J gene fills in the rest. The chain couples TRBV5-5 to TRBJ2-7; perhaps TRBD2 as D (6 bases). Trimming pared 3 bases from V and 4 bases from J, leaving 11 bases between. Germline CDR1 and CDR2: SGHKS and YYEKEE (reference sequence). The CDR3 contains 13 residues. This CDR3 is CASSWGLEYEQYF. CDR3 bases read: TGTGCCAGCAGCTGGGGACTCGAGTACGAG.

As for this clone: The sequence runs out 3 residues before the end of the CDR3; the remainder is reconstructed from the germline J gene. V is TRBV19 and J is TRBJ1-2; 7 bases are shared with TRBD1. The CDR3 has 13 amino acids. The germline gives CDR1 LNHDA, CDR2 SQIVND (reference sequence). CDR3 sequence reads: CASNSGQSNGYTF. CDR3 DNA, as far as it was read: TGTGCCAGTAATTCGGGACAGTCAAACGGC.

Concerning this clone itself: From the germline J gene comes the end of the CDR3, since the read stops 3 residues before it. V gene TRBV7-6 combines with J gene TRBJ2-1; D is possibly TRBD2 (6 bases). Germline V CDR1 and CDR2: SGHVS, FNYEAQ. The CDR3 runs to 15 residues. Deletions cut 1 base from V and 2 bases from J, with 9 bases between. The CDR3 here is CASSLGLATYNEQFF. Partial CDR3 DNA: TGTGCCAGCAGCTTAGGCCTAGCGACCTACAATGAG.

With regard to this clone: The read terminates 3 residues before the CDR3 end, so the remaining end is supplied by the germline J gene. The genes are TRBV27 and TRBJ2-1; 7 positions agree with TRBD2. Germline V gives CDR1 MNHEY, CDR2 SMNVEV (reference sequence). V shed 6 bases, J shed 5 bases, and the junction held 4 bases outside the gene matches. The CDR3 runs to 13 residues. The part of the CDR3 DNA that was read is TGTGCCAGCAGGTCGGGACTACACAATGAG. Residues: CASRSGLHNE. The entire CDR3 sequence reads CASRSGLHNEQFF.

A word on this clone: The sequenced fragment ends 3 residues before the CDR3 boundary, so the rest is inferred from the germline J gene. The chain employs TRBV19 and TRBJ2-1; TRBD2 aligns across 15 bases. After removal of 2 bases from V and 1 base from J, the junction contained 12 bases not matched to a gene. CDR3 length: 21 amino acids. Germline V gene data show CDR1 as LNHDA and CDR2 as SQIVND (reference sequence). This chain's CDR3 is CASSIIGLAGGPGSSYNEQFF. Partial CDR3 DNA: TGTGCCAGTAGTATAATTGGACTAGCGGGAGGGCCGGGTAGTTCCTACAATGAG.

Worth noting for this clone: Read coverage stops 3 residues before the CDR3 terminus; the germline J gene supplies the remainder. The chain links TRBV6-1 to TRBJ1-2; D unresolved. Deletions cut 0 bases from V and 4 bases from J, with 15 bases between. Germline loops: CDR1 MNHNS, CDR2 SASEGT. CDR3 length equals 16 residues. Partial CDR3 DNA: TGTGCCAGCAGTGAAGCATACAGAGGCGGGAGCTATGGC. It codes for CASSEAYRGGSYG. The full-length CDR3 reads as CASSEAYRGGSYGYTF.

Concerning this clone: Read sequence stops 3 residues before the CDR3 end, and the germline J gene provides the missing end. The rearrangement links TRBV5-1 to TRBJ1-1, with D possibly TRBD1 on 5 matching bases. This CDR3 is 15 amino acids long. The germline V and J ends were trimmed by 0 bases and 3 bases, with 12 bases remaining between them. Germline CDR1 reads SGHRS; CDR2 reads YFSETQ. The CDR3 bases that were read are TGCGCCAGCAGCTTGGCGGGACGCGGGGACACTGAA. Residues: CASSLAGRGDTE. The entire CDR3 reads CASSLAGRGDTEAFF.

With regard to this clone: Read coverage stops 3 residues before the CDR3 terminus; the germline J gene supplies the remainder. The chain has TRBV6-2 or TRBV6-3 and TRBJ2-7; D ambiguous. Trimming shortened V by 6 bases and J by 2 bases, and 11 bases separated the two germline ends. The CDR3 is 13 residues long. The germline gives CDR1 MNHEY, CDR2 SVGEGT. The sequenced CDR3 bases are TGTGCCAGCAGCCCGACAATTACCTACGAG. This codes for CASSPTITYE. The complete CDR3 reads CASSPTITYEQYF.

As concerns this clone: The read ends 3 residues early relative to the CDR3; the germline J gene fills the gap. The rearrangement links TRBV11-2 to TRBJ2-7; the match to TRBD1 covers 9 bases. The germline V gene encodes CDR1 SGHAT and CDR2 FQNNGV. Trimming took 5 bases from V and 4 from J; bases not matched to a gene: 6. The CDR3 totals 14 residues. The part of the CDR3 DNA that was read is TGTGCCAGCAGCCTCGGGACAGGGTCATACGAG. This codes for CASSLGTGSYE. The whole CDR3 protein reads CASSLGTGSYEQYF.

Comment on this clone: The read halts 3 residues ahead of the CDR3 end, with the missing end drawn from the germline J gene. V and J are TRBV7-3 and TRBJ2-1, with D unclear. The CDR3 length is 14 residues. Per the germline V gene, CDR1 is SGHTA and CDR2 is FQGTGA. V was pared by 1 base and J by 6 bases, with 10 bases between. Here the CDR3 reads CASSLSLESNEQFF. The CDR3 DNA, read in part, is TGTGCCAGCAGCTTAAGTCTAGAATCCAATGAG.

CDR3 in amino acids: CASSILGATYNEQFF. CDR3 DNA, as far as it was read: TGTGCCAGTAGTATCTTGGGGGCTACCTACAATGAG. The V call is TRBV19, the J call TRBJ2-1, with D perhaps matching TRBD1 (6 bases). The sequence runs out 3 residues before the end of the CDR3; the remainder is reconstructed from the germline J gene. The germline CDR1 and CDR2 sequences are LNHDA and SQIVND (reference sequence). The CDR3 runs 15 residues. Trimming took off 3 bases at V and 2 bases at J, with 11 bases between the two ends.

Of note for this clone: The CDR3 end is not reached by the read, which stops 3 residues before it; the germline J gene fills it in. This chain uses TRBV20-1 with TRBJ2-7; 8 bases are a match to TRBD1. Germline V lookup: CDR1 DFQATT, CDR2 SNEGSKA (reference sequence). This CDR3 has 13 residues. V gave up 4 bases and J gave up 3 bases; unmatched junction bases: 5. The CDR3 is CSATPGTGYEQYF. The sequenced part of the CDR3 DNA is TGCAGTGCTACTCCCGGGACAGGCTACGAG.

On this clone: The read comes to an end 3 residues before the CDR3 does, leaving the germline J gene to fill in the end. The J gene is TRBJ1-1, the V gene TRBV19; D call uncertain. Between the trimmed V and J ends, which lost 5 bases and 0 bases, there was a span of 4 bases. CDR3 length equals 12 residues. Germline CDR1 reads LNHDA; CDR2 reads SQIVND (reference sequence). Partial CDR3 DNA: TGTGCCAGTAGTCAGTTGAACACTGAA. This gives the protein CASSQLNTE. In full, the CDR3 is CASSQLNTEAFF.

This clone is medium-sized (0.01 to 0.1%) by frequency. The read ends 3 residues early relative to the CDR3; the germline J gene fills the gap. V usage is TRBV29-1 and J usage is TRBJ2-5, with TRBD1 as a possible D gene (5 bases). CDR3 length equals 11 residues. Trimming removed 6 bases from V and 2 bases from J, with 7 bases in between. Per germline, CDR1 SQVTM and CDR2 ANQGSEA. CDR3 DNA, as far as it was read: TGCAGCGTCCGACAGCAAGAGACC. It codes for CSVRQQET. The complete CDR3 sequence is CSVRQQETQYF.

Points on this clone: Read sequence stops 3 residues before the CDR3 end, and the germline J gene provides the missing end. The gene calls are TRBV30 and TRBJ1-2; 9 positions agree with TRBD1. The CDR3 is made up of 13 amino acids. From germline, CDR1 is GTSNPN and CDR2 SVGIG (reference sequence). V lost 3 bases and J lost 3; bases outside the gene matches: 2. The covered CDR3 bases are TGTGCCTGGAGAGGGACAGGGCACTATGGC. This gives the protein CAWRGTGHYG. The whole CDR3 is CAWRGTGHYGYTF.